A selection of T cell receptor beta chains follows, all from one sample in a study of beta chain features in type 1 diabetes. Method: immunoSEQ multiplex PCR; TCRdb's copy keeps in-frame clones and lacks some. The repertoire holds some 400,000 clones, with approximately 16% as singletons. What was sequenced was naive CD4+ T cells from blood. The source of these receptors is a young woman in good health. The CDR3 runs from the conserved cysteine through the conserved F or W. Fields, in order: J gene, D gene, clone size, V gene, CDR3 DNA, CDR3 protein. The D gene is left open where the match is weak. Rows give clone size only sometimes, using once, few, many, or a class for an expanded clone.

>TRBJ1-2|NA|NA|TRBV18
TGTGCCAGCTCACCACCGCCGGGCAGGGGCTATGGCTACACCTTC
CASSPPPGRGYGYTF
>TRBJ1-2|NA|few|TRBV27
TGTGCCAGCAGTGCTTTGCCGTCGAGCGGCTACACCTTC
CASSALPSSGYTF
>TRBJ1-2|NA|NA|TRBV18
TGTGCCAGCTCACCACGGGCCGACAACTATGGCTACACCTTC
CASSPRADNYGYTF
>TRBJ1-1|TRBD1|NA|TRBV7-9
TGTGCCAGCAGCTTAGGACAGGGTAACACTGAAGCTTTCTTT
CASSLGQGNTEAFF
>TRBJ1-1|NA|NA|TRBV6-4
TGTGCCAGCAAGGACACCATGAACACTGAAGCTTTCTTT
CASKDTMNTEAFF
>TRBJ2-1|NA|few|TRBV29-1
TGCAGCGTTGGATTTGGGGGCAAGCAGTTCTTC
CSVGFGGKQFF
>TRBJ2-4|TRBD2|NA|TRBV4-2
TGTGCCAGCAGCCAAGATGGTAGCGGGGCTACGGCCAAAAACATTCAGTACTTC
CASSQDGSGATAKNIQYF
>TRBJ2-1|TRBD1|once|TRBV27
TGTGCCAGCAGTTTATCGTGGCAGGGGGTAGGCGAGCAGTTCTTC
CASSLSWQGVGEQFF
>TRBJ2-7|NA|NA|TRBV7-2
TGTGCCAGCAGCCTTCTCTACGAGCAGTACTTC
CASSLLYEQYF
>TRBJ2-7|NA|NA|TRBV9
TGTGCCAGCAGCCCCGGAGACTCTACCTACGAGCAGTACTTC
CASSPGDSTYEQYF
>TRBJ2-1|NA|few|TRBV6-1
TGTGCCAGCAGCTACAGGGTTGGTGAGCAGTTCTTC
CASSYRVGEQFF
>TRBJ2-7|NA|few|TRBV20-1
TGCAGTGCTAGAGTTCAATACGAGCAGTACTTC
CSARVQYEQYF
>TRBJ2-5|NA|NA|TRBV28
TGTGCCAGCAGCCCCGCAGGGCCCTCGGAGACCCAGTACTTC
CASSPAGPSETQYF
>TRBJ1-5|NA|NA|TRBV6-1
TGTGCCAGCAGTGAGATCCCGGACAAAAAAAATCAGCCCCAGCATTTT
CASSEIPDKKNQPQHF
>TRBJ2-3|NA|NA|TRBV18
TGTGCCAGCTCACCACCGAGGGGCACAGATACGCAGTATTTT
CASSPPRGTDTQYF
>TRBJ1-5|NA|few|TRBV6-6
TGTGCCAGCAATCCAGGGGCATGGGGCAATCAGCCCCAGCATTTT
CASNPGAWGNQPQHF
>TRBJ2-1|TRBD1|few|TRBV5-1
TGCGCCAGCAGCGGCGGGACAGGGTACAATGAGCAGTTCTTC
CASSGGTGYNEQFF
>TRBJ2-5|TRBD2|NA|TRBV7-3
TGTGCCAGCAGCTCCGGGAGGCAAGAGACCCAGTACTTC
CASSSGRQETQYF
>TRBJ2-7|TRBD2|NA|TRBV15
TGTGCCACCAGCAGACATTTAGCGGGAAGCTCCTACGAGCAGTACTTC
CATSRHLAGSSYEQYF
>TRBJ1-5|NA|NA|TRBV29-1
TGCAGCGCCTTGATCGCGGGTCAGCCCCAGCATTTT
CSALIAGQPQHF
>TRBJ2-1|NA|few|TRBV21-1
TGTGCCAGCAGCAAAGGTGGTCGGGGTCCGAATGAGCAGTTCTTC
CASSKGGRGPNEQFF
>TRBJ2-7|NA|NA|TRBV20-1
TGCAGTGCTAGAGTTATAGACGAGCAGTACTTC
CSARVIDEQYF
>TRBJ2-7|NA|few|TRBV4-3
TGCGCCAGCAGCCAAGGTGAAGCGGGCCGCTACGAGCAGTACTTC
CASSQGEAGRYEQYF
>TRBJ2-7|NA|NA|TRBV18
TGTGCCAGCTCACGCGCTTATTACTCCTACGAGCAGTACTTC
CASSRAYYSYEQYF
>TRBJ1-3|TRBD1|NA|TRBV30
TGTGCCTGGAAGGGCCAGGGGACAGGAGAAAACACCATATATTTT
CAWKGQGTGENTIYF
>TRBJ2-7|TRBD1|few|TRBV5-1
TGCGCCAGCAGCTTGGCCATAGGACAGGGGTTACGGGTGACTGAGGAGCAGTACTTC
CASSLAIGQGLRVTEEQYF
>TRBJ1-2|TRBD1|few|TRBV28
TGTGCCAGCAGTTCCGGACAGGGAAACTATGGCTACACCTTC
CASSSGQGNYGYTF
>TRBJ1-5|NA|NA|TRBV28
TGTGCCAGCAGTTTATTGAACCTAAGCAATCAGCCCCAGCATTTT
CASSLLNLSNQPQHF
>TRBJ1-3|NA|few|TRBV7-9
TGTGCCAGCAGCTTAGTGGTCGGAGCTGGAAACACCATATATTTT
CASSLVVGAGNTIYF
>TRBJ2-1|TRBD1|NA|TRBV30
TGTGCCTGCCCCGGGACAGGGAATATCGGGGAGTTCTTC
CACPGTGNIGEFF
>TRBJ2-7|TRBD2|few|TRBV7-3
TGTGCCAGCAGCTTTGGACTAGCACGGGTCTACGAGCAGTACTTC
CASSFGLARVYEQYF
>TRBJ2-5|TRBD1|few|TRBV14
TGTGTTATACCGGGACAGGGACATCAAGAGACCCAGTACTTC
CVIPGQGHQETQYF
>TRBJ2-1|TRBD2|NA|TRBV7-9
TGTGCCAGCAGCAAGGGACTAGCTCTTTACAATGAGCAGTTCTTC
CASSKGLALYNEQFF
>TRBJ2-3|TRBD2|few|TRBV7-2
TGTGCCAGCAGCCGTACTAGCGGGACCAGCACAGATACGCAGTATTTT
CASSRTSGTSTDTQYF
>TRBJ2-5|NA|NA|TRBV28
TGTGCCAGCACGACGGCGGGAGAGACCCAGTACTTC
CASTTAGETQYF
>TRBJ2-2|TRBD2|few|TRBV9
TGTGCCAGCAGCGTGATGACTAGCGGGATAAACACCGGGGAGCTGTTTTTT
CASSVMTSGINTGELFF
>TRBJ1-5|NA|once|TRBV30
TGTGCCTGGAGCTTCACAGGGTTGCGCAATCAGCCCCAGCATTTT
CAWSFTGLRNQPQHF
>TRBJ1-3|NA|NA|TRBV30
TGTGCTTTCGCGGGGGCCTTCGGAAACACCATATATTTT
CAFAGAFGNTIYF
>TRBJ2-7|TRBD1|NA|TRBV30
TGTGCCTGGACGGACAGGTACGAGCAGTACTTC
CAWTDRYEQYF
>TRBJ1-1|NA|few|TRBV30
TGTGCCTGGAGTGTACTGGGGGCGAACACTGAAGCTTTCTTT
CAWSVLGANTEAFF
>TRBJ2-7|TRBD2|NA|TRBV6-1
TGTGCCAGCAATCGAGCGGGAGTCTACGAGCAGTACTTC
CASNRAGVYEQYF
>TRBJ2-1|NA|few|TRBV6-6
TGTGCCAGCAGTTACTCGGGGGACACGTCCGATGAGCAGTTCTTC
CASSYSGDTSDEQFF